These T cell receptor beta chains were read from a single sample in a study of blood T cell repertoires in COVID-19. Method: immunoSEQ multiplex PCR; TCRdb's copy keeps in-frame clones and lacks some. In the table there are tens of thousands of clones, over 70% of which are singletons. Sequenced material: peripheral blood. The receptor set was obtained from a human donor with active or convalescent COVID-19. The donor label of this sample is uncertain. Each CDR3 is given with its conserved first and last residue. A D gene is named only where the DNA matches it firmly. Size is stated for part of the rows, as once, few or many counts, or as a class when the clone is expanded.

>12|-|-|TRBV24-1|TRBJ1-1
TGTGCCACCAGTGACCGGAACACTGAAGCTTTCTTT
CATSDRNTEAFF
>15|TRBD1|once|TRBV5-1|TRBJ2-1
TGCGCCAGTGGGACAGGCGCTCAATCCTACAATGAGCAGTTCTTC
CASGTGAQSYNEQFF
>20|-|-|TRBV3-1/TRBV3-2|TRBJ1-5
TGTGCCAGCAGCCCAAGTGTGCCCAGGGATCTATGCGAGGAGGGTCAGCCCCAGCATTTT
CASSPSVPRDLCEEGQPQHF
>13|-|-|TRBV5-1|TRBJ2-3
TGCGCCAGCAGTCCTCAGGGTGTGGATACGCAGTATTTT
CASSPQGVDTQYF
>17|TRBD1|-|TRBV5-1|TRBJ2-2
TGCGCCAGCAGCATCGGATACACAGGGGGTGTTACCGGGGAGCTGTTTTTT
CASSIGYTGGVTGELFF
>17|TRBD1|-|TRBV5-1|TRBJ1-3
TGCGCCAGCGGCGAGGGACAGGCGCTCTCTTCTGGAAACACCATATATTTT
CASGEGQALSSGNTIYF
>16|-|-|TRBV2|TRBJ1-3
TGTGCCAGCAGTGAGGGTTTGGGGCGCTCTGGAAACACCATATATTTT
CASSEGLGRSGNTIYF
>15|TRBD1|-|TRBV19|TRBJ2-7
TGTGCCAGTAGTATGGGGGACAGGGACCCCTACGAGCAGTACTTC
CASSMGDRDPYEQYF
>18|-|-|TRBV4-3|TRBJ1-6
TGCGCCAGCAGCCAAGTTCGAACAGGGTCAAGAGGAAATTCACCCCTCCACTTT
CASSQVRTGSRGNSPLHF
>12|-|-|TRBV3-1/TRBV3-2|TRBJ2-7
TGTGCCAGCAGCCAGGCGGGACGCGAGCAGTACTTC
CASSQAGREQYF
>17|TRBD2|-|TRBV5-1|TRBJ2-5
TGCGCCAGCAGCTGGGGGGCGGGAGGCCGATCACAAGAGACCCAGTACTTC
CASSWGAGGRSQETQYF
>13|-|-|TRBV4-2|TRBJ2-3
TGTGCCAGCAGCCAGGGACAAACAGATACGCAGTATTTT
CASSQGQTDTQYF
>14|TRBD1|-|TRBV9|TRBJ2-4
TGTGCCAGCAGCGGCGGACAGGGCAAAAACATTCAGTACTTC
CASSGGQGKNIQYF
>13|-|few|TRBV18|TRBJ2-1
TGTGCCAGCTCACCAGGGACCGGGACAGAGCAGTTCTTC
CASSPGTGTEQFF
>14|-|-|TRBV3-1/TRBV3-2|TRBJ2-7
TGTGCCAGCAGCCATTCGGTCCAACAGCTCGAGCAGTACTTC
CASSHSVQQLEQYF
>19|TRBD2|-|TRBV12-5|TRBJ2-1
TGTGCTAGTGACCAGGGACCGTCGACTAGCGGGAGCTGGGGCAATGAGCAGTTCTTC
CASDQGPSTSGSWGNEQFF
>15|TRBD1|few|TRBV5-1|TRBJ2-7
TGCGCCAGCAGCTGGGGGGACAGGAGCTCCTACGAGCAGTACTTC
CASSWGDRSSYEQYF
>13|-|-|TRBV10-3|TRBJ2-7
TGTGCCATCAGTGGGCAGGGCGGGGACGAGCAGTACTTC
CAISGQGGDEQYF
>14|TRBD1|few|TRBV9|TRBJ1-4
TGTGCCAGCAGCCCTGACAGGGCTAATGAAAAACTGTTTTTT
CASSPDRANEKLFF
>14|TRBD2|-|TRBV7-3|TRBJ2-3
TGTGCCAGCAGCCCCGGACTAGCTGGGTATACGCAGTATTTT
CASSPGLAGYTQYF
>18|TRBD2|few|TRBV19|TRBJ2-1
TGTGCCAGTAGTTTCAGGACTAGCGGGAGGGCCTCCTACAATGAGCAGTTCTTC
CASSFRTSGRASYNEQFF
>12|-|-|TRBV2|TRBJ1-1
TGTGCCAGCTCCCTCGGGAAGACTGAAGCTTTCTTT
CASSLGKTEAFF
>13|-|-|TRBV28|TRBJ1-2
TGTGCCACACTCCCCGATTTCATACAGGGCTACACCTTC
CATLPDFIQGYTF
>15|TRBD2|-|TRBV10-3|TRBJ2-1
TGTGCCATTGGACTAGCGGGAGGGTCGTACAATGAGCAGTTCTTC
CAIGLAGGSYNEQFF
>14|-|few|TRBV7-9|TRBJ2-7
TGTGCCAGCAGCGAAACCGACAGCTCCTACGAGCAGTACTTC
CASSETDSSYEQYF
>15|TRBD1|-|TRBV5-1|TRBJ1-5
TGCGCCAGCAGCTTGGACGGGACAGAAAATCAGCCCCAGCATTTT
CASSLDGTENQPQHF
>17|TRBD1|-|TRBV7-8|TRBJ1-2
TGTGCCAGCAGCTTAGCGAGGGACAGGGATGCATACTATGGCTACACCTTC
CASSLARDRDAYYGYTF
>11|-|-|TRBV20-1|TRBJ2-4
TGCAGTGCTAATCGAGAATCCATTCAGTACTTC
CSANRESIQYF
>15|-|-|TRBV5-1|TRBJ2-1
TGCGCCAGCAGCTTCCAGACTAGGTCAAGCAATGAGCAGTTCTTC
CASSFQTRSSNEQFF
>16|TRBD2|-|TRBV12-5|TRBJ2-1
TGTGCTAGTGGTTTGGTTTTAAGCGGGAGAAACAATGAGCAGTTCTTC
CASGLVLSGRNNEQFF
>13|TRBD1|-|TRBV6-6|TRBJ2-7
TGTGCCAGCAAAGAACAGGGGCGCTACGAGCAGTACTTC
CASKEQGRYEQYF
>16|TRBD1|-|TRBV9|TRBJ1-6
TGTGCCAGCAGCCCGGGACAGGGGGGTCGGAATTCACCCCTCCACTTT
CASSPGQGGRNSPLHF
>15|TRBD2|-|TRBV3-1/TRBV3-2|TRBJ2-4
TGTGCCAGCAGCCTAAAGGGGGGGACTAGTGGGCCTAAGTACTTC
CASSLKGGTSGPKYF
>15|-|-|TRBV4-3|TRBJ2-1
TGCGCCAGCAGCCAACAAGGGGTTTCCTACAATGAGCAGTTCTTC
CASSQQGVSYNEQFF
>18|TRBD2|-|TRBV14|TRBJ2-1
TGTGCCAGCAGCCTACGGACTAGCGGGAGGGCCCCCTACAATGAGCAGTTCTTC
CASSLRTSGRAPYNEQFF
>15|-|-|TRBV5-5|TRBJ2-1
TGTGCCAGCAGCCCGGGGCGGGGAGCCTACAATGAGCAGTTCTTC
CASSPGRGAYNEQFF
>16|TRBD1|-|TRBV7-6|TRBJ2-7
TGTGCCAGCAGCTTAGAAGGCCGAGGGGGCCTCTACGAGCAGTACTTC
CASSLEGRGGLYEQYF
>12|-|few|TRBV30|TRBJ1-1
TGTGCCTGGAGTGTACAGCTAGGGGGAGCTTTCTTT
CAWSVQLGGAFF
>17|-|-|TRBV18|TRBJ2-1
TGTGCCAGCTCACCGACTGGGGCGACGGTCGGTAACAATGAGCAGTTCTTC
CASSPTGATVGNNEQFF